A single sample is the source of the 7 T cell receptor beta chains below, sequenced in a study of T cells in localized non-small cell lung cancer. Clones were read by immunoSEQ multiplex PCR, and TCRdb kept only the in-frame ones, dropping some. The sample contains 30,000 to 35,000 clones, approximately 90% of which appear only once. The material was peripheral blood mononuclear cells, obtained before any cancer treatment. All receptors derive from a female donor aged 60 or older with stage II lung adenocarcinoma.

Points on this clone: One end of the junction fails to match germline, which may point to a read error. This chain links TRBV7-2 with TRBJ1-3, with 10 nucleotides matching TRBD1. Germline lookup yields CDR1 SGHTA and CDR2 FQGNSA. The CDR3 loop spans 15 amino acids. Written as DNA, the CDR3 is TGTGCCAGCAGCCCGACAGGGGGCAAGGGAAACATCATATATTTT. Residues: CASSPTGGKGNIIYF. The full variable domain, with the rest looked up from reference TRBV7-2 and TRBJ1-3, is GAGVSQSPSNKVTEKGKDVELRCDPISGHTALYWYRQSLGQGLEFLIYFQGNSAPDKSGLPSDRFSAERTGGSVSTLTIQRTQQEDSAVYLCASSPTGGKGNIIYFGEGSWLTVV.

The sample holds one count of this clone. The rearrangement uses TRBV9 and TRBJ2-7; TRBD1 agrees at 8 bases. The CDR3 is made up of 15 amino acids. Germline V gene data show CDR1 as SGDLS and CDR2 as YYNGEE. The V gene end was trimmed by 4 bases and the J gene end by 2 bases; junction bases not matched to a gene: 8. DNA of the CDR3: TGTGCCAGCAGCCCCCAACCGGGACAGGCCTACGAGCAGTACTTC. This gives the protein CASSPQPGQAYEQYF.

The chain is built from TRBV5-3 and TRBJ2-2; 9 bases are a match to TRBD1. TRBV5-3 belongs to the ORF category, with a function that is uncertain. This CDR3 spans 17 amino acids. The trim removed 1 base at V and 5 bases at J, leaving 9 bases unmatched. The CDR3 loop reads CARSLNHRGRDTGELFF. The CDR3 DNA follows: TGTGCCAGAAGCTTGAATCACAGGGGGCGCGATACCGGGGAGCTGTTTTTT.

This CDR3 is CASRIRTVGTNTEAFF. CDR3 sequence (DNA): TGTGCCAGCAGAATTAGGACGGTTGGAACGAACACTGAAGCTTTCTTT. J is TRBJ1-1 and V is TRBV19; D is uncertain. V was trimmed by 9 bases and J by 1 base, leaving 21 bases between them. This CDR3 has 16 amino acids. The V gene's germline CDR1 is LNHDA and CDR2 SQIVND (reference sequence).

The gene calls are TRBV6-6 and TRBJ2-7; D possibly matches TRBD1 or TRBD2 (5 bases each). V lost 6 bases to trimming and J lost 6 bases, with 18 bases between them. CDR1 is MNHNY, CDR2 SVGAGI, per germline (reference sequence). This CDR3 comprises 14 residues. The CDR3 loop is CASSPPGTGLEQYF. Written as DNA, the CDR3 is TGTGCCAGCAGCCCCCCAGGGACGGGCCTCGAGCAGTACTTC.

The rearrangement uses TRBV27 and TRBJ1-1; unclear D gene. Germline V gene sequence: CDR1 MNHEY, CDR2 SMNVEV (reference sequence). V lost 1 base and J 3 bases, leaving 9 bases between the germline ends. This CDR3 region has 14 residues. The CDR3 region has the DNA TGTGCCAGCAGTTTATACAGACTGTACACTGAAGCTTTCTTT. Protein: CASSLYRLYTEAFF.

J is TRBJ1-1 and V is TRBV7-2; TRBD1 aligns across 7 bases. V dropped 9 bases and J dropped 0; count of bases not matched to a gene: 7. CDR3 length: 14 residues. Germline CDR1 SGHTA, CDR2 FQGNSA. The chain's CDR3 is CASNRDRVNTEAFF. The DNA of the CDR3 is TGTGCCAGTAACCGGGACAGAGTGAACACTGAAGCTTTCTTT.